A single sample is the source of the 7 T cell receptor beta chains below, sequenced in a study of vaccination effects on CD4 cells after COVID-19. TCRdb's copy holds only in-frame clones and misses some; the assay was immunoSEQ multiplex PCR. This table holds tens of thousands of clones, over 70% found once. For these TCRs, the target antigens are not known. Before sequencing, viral peptide pools were used by the ViraFEST assay to expand antigen-specific CD4+ T cells. Cultured cells yielded isolated CD4+ T cells after around 10 days. The participants, recipients of two vaccine doses, got either BNT162b2 or mRNA-1273. The sample here was CD4+ T cells from PBMCs cultured with HCoV-229E spike peptides, taken after COVID-19 vaccination. These receptors all come from a human donor who received a COVID-19 vaccine.

This clone was counted only a few times. The chain combines TRBV5-1 with TRBJ1-1, with D tentatively TRBD1 (5 bases). The V end was cut by 8 bases, the J end by 1 base, with 12 bases between. Germline lookup yields CDR1 SGHRS and CDR2 YFSETQ. This CDR3 is 13 amino acids long. The CDR3 protein is CASTGGWNTEAFF. The CDR3 DNA follows: TGCGCCAGTACGGGGGGGTGGAACACTGAAGCTTTCTTT.

This clone qualifies as large. The chain links TRBV7-2 to TRBJ2-3; D is unclear. The CDR3 runs 14 residues. Germline V gives CDR1 SGHTA, CDR2 FQGNSA. V shed 5 bases and J shed 2 bases, with 11 bases lying between them. The CDR3 is CASSPYLNTDTQYF. The DNA of the CDR3 is TGTGCCAGCAGCCCCTACTTAAACACAGATACGCAGTATTTT.

The chain links TRBV2 to TRBJ2-7, with D unresolved. CDR3 length: 11 amino acids. The V end was cut by 7 bases, the J end by 2 bases, with 6 bases between. Germline CDR1 reads SNHLY; CDR2 reads FYNNEI. The CDR3 reads CASKSTYEQYV. Written as DNA, the CDR3 is TGTGCCAGCAAGTCAACCTACGAGCAGTACGTC.

The table lists this clone with a few counts. The V call is TRBV19, the J call TRBJ1-5; possibly TRBD1 for D (5 bases). Germline V lookup: CDR1 LNHDA, CDR2 SQIVND (reference sequence). The CDR3 contains 11 residues. Trimming stripped 8 bases from V and 3 bases from J, with 5 bases between. CDR3 coding DNA: TGTGCCAGTGGGGCCAATCAGCCCCAGCATTTT. Translating it yields CASGANQPQHF. The variable domain in full, completed from reference TRBV19 and TRBJ1-5, reads DGGITQSPKYLFRKEGQNVTLSCEQNLNHDAMYWYRQDPGQGLRLIYYSQIVNDFQKGDIAEGYSVSREKKESFPLTVTSAQKNPTAFYLCASGANQPQHFGDGTRLSIL.

This clone has more than one count but fewer than ten. The chain carries TRBV6-6 and TRBJ1-6; TRBD1 matches at 8 bases. Germline-derived CDR1 and CDR2 are MNHNY and SVGAGI (reference sequence). The CDR3 sequence is 14 residues long. J was trimmed by 14 bases and V by 5 bases; bases with no gene match: 11. CDR3 amino acids: CASSTGQGIKTLHF. CDR3 DNA sequence: TGTGCCAGCAGTACCGGACAGGGAATTAAGACCCTCCACTTT.

This clone was seen a few times. V is TRBV5-1 and J is TRBJ2-4; perhaps D is TRBD1 or TRBD2 (5 bases each). V lost 0 bases and J lost 0, with 10 bases in between. Germline V gene data show CDR1 as SGHRS and CDR2 as YFSETQ. CDR3 size: 16 residues. The CDR3 region is CASSLESGTAKNIQYF. Written as DNA, the CDR3 is TGCGCCAGCAGCTTGGAATCCGGGACAGCCAAAAACATTCAGTACTTC.

The chain carries TRBV5-1 and TRBJ1-6, with 9 bases identical to TRBD1. V lost 5 bases to trimming and J lost 10 bases; unmatched junction nucleotides: 7. CDR1 is SGHRS, CDR2 YFSETQ, per germline. The CDR3 length is 14 residues. CDR3 loop: CASRTDRGASPLHF. For the CDR3, the DNA is TGCGCCAGCAGAACGGACAGGGGCGCCTCACCCCTCCACTTT.